The following is a T cell receptor beta chain sequence with its context. The antigen remains undetermined. The sample is drawn from a study of T cell responses to AZD1222 COVID-19 vaccine. Findings of the study overall: Rises in breadth and depth of Spike-specific TCRs came after two AZD1222 doses. Repertoire sampling occurred only after the peak T cell response. Spike-wide vaccine-associated CD4 TCRs dominated at 160-218 and 743-854.

V shed 6 bases and J shed 4 bases, with 16 bases lying between them. The CDR3 is made up of 14 amino acids. Germline-derived CDR1 and CDR2 are WSHSY and SAAADI. Measured with immunoSEQ multiplex PCR; TCRdb has only the in-frame clones, and not every one. The sample has about 150,000 clones; more than 85% are singletons. The sample here was peripheral blood, taken 28 days after the second AZD1222 dose. The chain has TRBV10-2 and TRBJ2-7, with D tentatively TRBD1 (6 bases). This TCR derives from an adult who received the AZD1222 COVID-19 vaccine. The CDR3 spells CASSLSQGTYEQYF. CDR3 bases: TGCGCCAGCAGCCTAAGTCAGGGGACGTACGAGCAGTACTTC.